This T cell receptor beta chain derives from a study of T cells in localized non-small cell lung cancer. Assay used: immunoSEQ multiplex PCR; TCRdb lists only in-frame clones, some missing. Seen here are approximately 52,000 clones, around 86% observed once, and the top ten hold about a sixth. V shed 6 bases and J 3 bases; nucleotides not matched to a gene: 7. The CDR3 totals 14 residues. Per the germline V gene, CDR1 is MNHEY and CDR2 is SVGAGI. The TCR was taken from a male donor older than 55 with stage III squamous cell lung carcinoma. Sequencing used peripheral blood, obtained before any cancer treatment. The V call is TRBV6-5, the J call TRBJ1-2; 7 nucleotides line up with TRBD1. CDR3 in amino acids: CASSLIDRDYGYTF. CDR3 in DNA: TGTGCCAGCAGCCTAATAGACAGGGACTATGGCTACACCTTC.